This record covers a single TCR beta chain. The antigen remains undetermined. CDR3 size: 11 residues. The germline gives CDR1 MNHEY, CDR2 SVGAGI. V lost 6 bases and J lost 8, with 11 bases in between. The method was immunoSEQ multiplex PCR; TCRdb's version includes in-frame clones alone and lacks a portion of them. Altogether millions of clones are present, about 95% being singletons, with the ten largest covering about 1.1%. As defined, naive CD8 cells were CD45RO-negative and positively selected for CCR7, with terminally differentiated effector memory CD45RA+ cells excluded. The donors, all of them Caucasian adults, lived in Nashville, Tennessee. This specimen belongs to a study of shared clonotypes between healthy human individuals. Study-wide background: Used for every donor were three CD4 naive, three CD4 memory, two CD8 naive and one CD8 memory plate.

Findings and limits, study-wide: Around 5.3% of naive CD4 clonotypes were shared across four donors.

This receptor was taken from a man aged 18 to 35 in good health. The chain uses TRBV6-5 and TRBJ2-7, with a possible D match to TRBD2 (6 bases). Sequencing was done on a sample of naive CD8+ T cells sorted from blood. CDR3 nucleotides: TGTGCCAGCAGCACTGGGACTCAGCAGTACTTC. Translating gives CASSTGTQQYF.